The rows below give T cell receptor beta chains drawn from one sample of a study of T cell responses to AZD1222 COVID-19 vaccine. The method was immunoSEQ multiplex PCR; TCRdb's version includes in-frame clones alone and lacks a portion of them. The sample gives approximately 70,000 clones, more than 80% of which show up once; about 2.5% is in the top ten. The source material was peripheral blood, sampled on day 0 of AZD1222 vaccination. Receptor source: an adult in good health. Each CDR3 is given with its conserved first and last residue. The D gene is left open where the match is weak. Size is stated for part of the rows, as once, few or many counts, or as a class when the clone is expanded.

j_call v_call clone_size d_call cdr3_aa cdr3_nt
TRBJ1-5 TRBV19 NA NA CASSIGMGTTAPSQPQHF TGTGCCAGTAGTATAGGGATGGGGACGACTGCGCCAAGTCAGCCCCAGCATTTT
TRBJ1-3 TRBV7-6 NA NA CASSLEAALTGNTIYF TGTGCCAGCAGCTTAGAGGCAGCACTTACTGGAAACACCATATATTTT
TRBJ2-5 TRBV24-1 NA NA CATSPGGRETQYF TGTGCCACCAGCCCCGGGGGGCGCGAGACCCAGTACTTC
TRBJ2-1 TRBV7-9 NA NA CASSWAGEQFF TGTGCCAGCAGCTGGGCGGGTGAGCAGTTCTTC
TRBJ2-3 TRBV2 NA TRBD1 CASSEQDRAGDTQYF TGTGCCAGCAGTGAGCAAGACAGGGCTGGGGATACGCAGTATTTT
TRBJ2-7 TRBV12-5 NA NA CASGFSTHRRREQYF TGTGCTAGTGGTTTCTCCACCCACAGGCGTCGGGAGCAGTACTTC
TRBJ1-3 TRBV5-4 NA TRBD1 CASSLGGGENTIYF TGTGCCAGCAGCTTGGGAGGGGGCGAAAACACCATATATTTT
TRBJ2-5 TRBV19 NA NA CASSIGRLGQETQYF TGTGCCAGTAGTATAGGGCGCCTAGGCCAAGAGACCCAGTACTTC
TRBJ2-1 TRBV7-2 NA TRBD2 CASSSAVVAGVNEQFF TGTGCCAGCAGCTCAGCGGTGGTAGCGGGAGTTAATGAGCAGTTCTTC
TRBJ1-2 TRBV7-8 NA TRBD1 CASSKDRAGGYTF TGTGCCAGCAGTAAAGACAGGGCTGGTGGCTACACCTTC
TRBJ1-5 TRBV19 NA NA CASSTGPGSLQPQHF TGTGCCAGTAGTACAGGACCGGGCAGCCTGCAGCCCCAGCATTTT
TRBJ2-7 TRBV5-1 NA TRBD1 CASSFSGQDGEQYF TGCGCCAGCAGCTTCTCCGGACAGGACGGCGAGCAGTACTTC
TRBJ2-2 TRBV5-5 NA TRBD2 CASSLRLAGGLTGELFF TGTGCCAGCAGCTTGCGGCTAGCGGGAGGTCTTACCGGGGAGCTGTTTTTT
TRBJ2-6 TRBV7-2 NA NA CASRSPTGPGANVLTF TGTGCCAGCAGGTCTCCTACAGGGCCTGGGGCCAACGTCCTGACTTTC
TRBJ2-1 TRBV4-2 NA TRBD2 CASSQVLAGGTEQFF TGTGCCAGCAGCCAAGTACTAGCGGGGGGGACTGAGCAGTTCTTC
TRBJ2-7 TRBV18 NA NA CASSPGPGYEQYF TGTGCCAGCTCACCAGGCCCTGGGTACGAGCAGTACTTC
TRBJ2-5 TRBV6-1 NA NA CASSELRETQYF TGTGCCAGCAGTGAACTGAGGGAGACCCAGTACTTC
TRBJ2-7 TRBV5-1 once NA CASSLTSRREQYF TGCGCCAGCAGCTTGACTAGCAGGAGGGAGCAGTACTTC
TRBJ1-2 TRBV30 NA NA CAWSSGRTNYGYTF TGTGCCTGGAGTTCTGGGCGAACTAACTATGGCTACACCTTC
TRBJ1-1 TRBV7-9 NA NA CASSLGGTDTEAFF TGTGCCAGCAGCTTAGGAGGGACTGACACTGAAGCTTTCTTT
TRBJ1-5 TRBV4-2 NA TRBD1 CASSPDLRGDQPQHF TGTGCCAGCAGCCCGGACCTCAGGGGGGATCAGCCCCAGCATTTT
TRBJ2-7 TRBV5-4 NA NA CASSWGGGFYEQYF TGTGCCAGCAGCTGGGGCGGGGGCTTTTACGAGCAGTACTTC
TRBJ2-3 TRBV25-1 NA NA CASSELRGTDTQYF TGTGCCAGCAGTGAATTGAGAGGAACAGATACGCAGTATTTT
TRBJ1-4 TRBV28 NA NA CASTLFGANEKLFF TGTGCCAGCACCTTATTCGGGGCTAATGAAAAACTGTTTTTT
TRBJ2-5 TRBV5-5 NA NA CASSHSGETQYF TGTGCCAGCAGCCACTCGGGGGAGACCCAGTACTTC
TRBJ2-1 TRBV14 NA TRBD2 CASSLGLAGGEQFF TGTGCCAGCAGCCTAGGACTAGCGGGAGGTGAGCAGTTCTTC
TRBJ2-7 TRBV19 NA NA CATSQPGKNGYEQYF TGTGCCACCTCTCAGCCAGGGAAGAACGGATACGAGCAGTACTTC
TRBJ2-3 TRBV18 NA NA CASSPSQSTDTQYF TGTGCCAGCTCACCATCGCAGAGCACAGATACGCAGTATTTT
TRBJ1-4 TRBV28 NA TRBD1 CASSWGQSNEKLFF TGTGCCAGCAGTTGGGGACAGAGTAATGAAAAACTGTTTTTT
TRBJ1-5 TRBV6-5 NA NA CASSQGIGSNQPQHF TGTGCCAGCAGCCAGGGGATTGGAAGCAATCAGCCCCAGCATTTT
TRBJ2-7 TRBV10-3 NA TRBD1 CAITSTGASYEQYF TGTGCCATCACCTCAACAGGGGCTAGCTACGAGCAGTACTTC
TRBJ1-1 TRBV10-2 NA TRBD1 CASSTGENTEAFF TGCGCCAGCAGTACAGGGGAAAACACTGAAGCTTTCTTT
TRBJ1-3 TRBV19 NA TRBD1 CASRPRTGSYSGNTIYF TGTGCCAGTAGACCCAGGACAGGCTCTTACTCTGGAAACACCATATATTTT
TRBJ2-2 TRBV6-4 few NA CASSAGNTGELFF TGTGCCAGCAGTGCGGGGAACACCGGGGAGCTGTTTTTT
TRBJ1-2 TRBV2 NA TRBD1 CASSADRVGYTF TGTGCCAGCAGTGCCGACAGGGTCGGCTACACCTTC
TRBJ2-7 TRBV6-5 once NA CASRLMSSYEQYF TGTGCCAGCAGATTGATGAGCTCCTACGAGCAGTACTTC
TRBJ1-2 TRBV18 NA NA CASSPSGEYYGYTF TGTGCCAGCTCACCCTCGGGGGAGTACTATGGCTACACCTTC
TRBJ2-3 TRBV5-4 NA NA CASSLGQGFTDTQYF TGTGCCAGCAGCTTGGGTCAGGGATTCACAGATACGCAGTATTTT
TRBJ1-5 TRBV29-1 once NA CSGGWGYNQPQHF TGCAGCGGGGGATGGGGATACAATCAGCCCCAGCATTTT
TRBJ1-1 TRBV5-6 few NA CASSRYRAANTEAFF TGTGCCAGCAGCCGTTATCGGGCAGCTAACACTGAAGCTTTCTTT
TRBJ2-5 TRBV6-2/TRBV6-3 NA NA CASSYSRDSEYQETQYF TGTGCCAGCAGTTACTCTAGGGACTCCGAGTACCAAGAGACCCAGTACTTC
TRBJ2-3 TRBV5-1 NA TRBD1 CASSLQGTDTQYF TGCGCCAGCAGCCTACAGGGGACAGATACGCAGTATTTT
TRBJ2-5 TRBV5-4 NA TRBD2 CASSTPLAGQETQYF TGTGCCAGCAGCACCCCACTAGCGGGGCAAGAGACCCAGTACTTC
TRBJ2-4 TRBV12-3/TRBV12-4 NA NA CASSLNIQYF TGTGCCAGCAGTTTGAACATTCAGTACTTC
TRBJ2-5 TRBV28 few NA CASRLSETQYF TGTGCCAGCAGGCTTTCCGAGACCCAGTACTTC
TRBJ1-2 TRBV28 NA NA CASSLLGGYGYTF TGTGCCAGCAGTTTACTAGGGGGCTATGGCTACACCTTC
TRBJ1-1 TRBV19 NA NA CASSWAGNTEAFF TGTGCCAGTAGTTGGGCAGGGAACACTGAAGCTTTCTTT
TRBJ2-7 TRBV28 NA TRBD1 CASSKTGFDEQYF TGTGCCAGCAGTAAGACAGGGTTTGACGAGCAGTACTTC
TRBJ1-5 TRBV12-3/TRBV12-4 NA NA CASSSGSRGPQHF TGTGCCAGCAGTTCCGGTTCCCGAGGGCCCCAGCATTTT
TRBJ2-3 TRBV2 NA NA CASSDGLAGGTDTQYF TGTGCCAGCAGTGATGGTTTGGCAGGGGGCACAGATACGCAGTATTTT
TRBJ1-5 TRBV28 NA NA CASSGTRSQPQHF TGTGCCAGCTCGGGGACAAGGAGTCAGCCCCAGCATTTT
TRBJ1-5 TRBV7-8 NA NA CASSSGAGNQPQHF TGTGCCAGCAGCTCGGGGGCGGGCAATCAGCCCCAGCATTTT
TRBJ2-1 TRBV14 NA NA CASSQGGALYNEQFF TGTGCCAGCAGCCAGGGGGGGGCCCTATACAATGAGCAGTTCTTC
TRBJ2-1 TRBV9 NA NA CASSDRTAYNEQFF TGTGCCAGCAGCGACCGGACAGCCTACAATGAGCAGTTCTTC
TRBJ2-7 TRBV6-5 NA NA CASRADSSEQYF TGTGCCAGCAGAGCCGACAGTAGCGAGCAGTACTTC